This paragraph reports one T cell receptor beta chain. This CDR3 has 14 residues. Trimming shortened V by 1 base and J by 3 bases, and 9 bases separated the two germline ends. CDR1 and CDR2 (germline): MGHRA, YSYEKL. The sample comes from a study of blood T cell repertoires in COVID-19. Study summary: From the United States, Italy and Spain came samples of acute and convalescent COVID-19. The cDNA or gDNA used as material had been derived from T cells, B-cell-depleted T cells, or PBMCs.

Original processing methods: Reference gene primer amplification yielded estimated nucleated cell counts. Profiling relied on immunoSEQ multiplex PCR, and the TCRdb table lists in-frame clones only, not all of them. Clone size and the V and J calls come from that table; the DNA yielded D and trimming. The table includes 25,000 to 30,000 clones, under 85% detected once. Sample: peripheral blood. The gene calls are TRBV4-1 and TRBJ1-1; D unresolved. The sequence derives from a man aged 70-80 years with acute or convalescent COVID-19. In DNA form, the CDR3 reads TGCGCCAGCAGCCAAGTCAGCGTGGACACTGAAGCTTTCTTT. This sequence encodes CASSQVSVDTEAFF.